The clone carrying this T cell receptor beta chain was observed a few times. Its antigen is unknown. One entry per CDR3 protein results from TCRdb running MiXCR on the 5' RACE reads. Of about 140,000 distinct CDR3 sequences in the sample, roughly 8.3% were seen once. The entry originates in a study of CD8 T cells in ankylosing spondylitis. Regarding the study as a whole: As reported, disease-linked clones showed significant enrichment in matched ankylosing spondylitis synovial fluid. About eight highly homologous variants made up a TCR beta motif that seemed to typify ankylosing spondylitis blood.

There are 14 residues in the CDR3. Germline CDR1 is SGHRS and CDR2 is YFSETQ. V was clipped by 0 bases and J by 1 base, with 7 bases between them. J is TRBJ1-1 and V is TRBV5-1; D is uncertain. The clonotype originates from a male donor with ankylosing spondylitis. Sequencing was carried out using synovial fluid, either unsorted or a sorted T cell fraction (not recorded which). CDR3 coding DNA: TGCGCCAGCAGCTTGGAGTCCACGAACACTGAAGCTTTCTTT. This encodes CASSLESTNTEAFF.